The clone carrying this T cell receptor beta chain was recorded at least ten times. The data were taken from a study of neurological immune-mediated disorders. TCRdb reprocessed the 5' RACE reads via MiXCR and lists one record per CDR3 protein. The sample contains around 40,000 distinct CDR3 sequences, 12% of which appear only once. Trimming at V came to 5 bases and at J to 5 bases, leaving 13 bases not matched to a gene. The germline V gene has CDR1 SGHRS and CDR2 YFSETQ. The CDR3 spans 17 residues. Sequencing was done on a sample of PBMCs. The chain combines TRBV5-1 with TRBJ2-1; 10 nucleotides line up with TRBD2. The origin of this receptor is a female donor in good health. The CDR3 region has the DNA TGCGCCAGCAGACGCGGAGGTTCTAGCGGGAGCAACAATGAGCAGTTCTTC. Amino acid sequence: CASRRGGSSGSNNEQFF.